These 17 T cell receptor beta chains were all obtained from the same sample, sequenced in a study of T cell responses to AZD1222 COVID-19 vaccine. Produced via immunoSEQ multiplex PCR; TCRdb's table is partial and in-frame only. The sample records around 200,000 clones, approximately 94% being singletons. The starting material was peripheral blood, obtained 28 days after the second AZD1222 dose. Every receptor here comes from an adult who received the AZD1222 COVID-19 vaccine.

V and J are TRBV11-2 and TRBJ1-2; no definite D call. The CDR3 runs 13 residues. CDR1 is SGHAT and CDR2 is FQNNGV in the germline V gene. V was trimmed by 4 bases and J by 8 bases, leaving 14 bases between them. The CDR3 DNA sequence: TGTGCCAGCAGCTACCGACTGGACGGGGGCTACACCTTC. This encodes CASSYRLDGGYTF. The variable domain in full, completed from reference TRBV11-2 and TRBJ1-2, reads EAGVAQSPRYKIIEKRQSVAFWCNPISGHATLYWYQQILGQGPKLLIQFQNNGVVDDSQLPKDRFSAERLKGVDSTLKIQPAKLEDSAVYLCASSYRLDGGYTFGSGTRLTVV.

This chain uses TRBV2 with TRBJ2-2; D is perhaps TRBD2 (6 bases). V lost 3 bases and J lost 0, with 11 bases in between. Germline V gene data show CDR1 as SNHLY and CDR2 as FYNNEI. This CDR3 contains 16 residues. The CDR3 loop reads CASSEVGGANTGELFF. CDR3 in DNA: TGTGCCAGCAGTGAGGTCGGCGGGGCGAACACCGGGGAGCTGTTTTTT.

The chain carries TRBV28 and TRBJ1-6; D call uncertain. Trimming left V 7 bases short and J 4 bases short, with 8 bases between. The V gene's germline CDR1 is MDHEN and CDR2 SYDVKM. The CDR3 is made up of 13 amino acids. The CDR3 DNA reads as TGTGCCAGCAAGGGCACATATAATTCACCCCTCCACTTT. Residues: CASKGTYNSPLHF.

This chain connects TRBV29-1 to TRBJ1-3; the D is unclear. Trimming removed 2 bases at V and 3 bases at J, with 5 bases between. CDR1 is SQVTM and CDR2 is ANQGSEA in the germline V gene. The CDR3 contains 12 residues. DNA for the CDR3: TGCAGCGTTGAACGGGGTGGAAACACCATATATTTT. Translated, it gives CSVERGGNTIYF.

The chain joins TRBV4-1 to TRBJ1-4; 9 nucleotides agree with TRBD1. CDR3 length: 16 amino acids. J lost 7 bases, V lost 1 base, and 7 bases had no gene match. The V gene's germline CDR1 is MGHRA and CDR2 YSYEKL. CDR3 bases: TGCGCCAGCAGCCAAGCGTTACAGGGGGCGCGTGAAAAACTGTTTTTT. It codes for CASSQALQGAREKLFF.

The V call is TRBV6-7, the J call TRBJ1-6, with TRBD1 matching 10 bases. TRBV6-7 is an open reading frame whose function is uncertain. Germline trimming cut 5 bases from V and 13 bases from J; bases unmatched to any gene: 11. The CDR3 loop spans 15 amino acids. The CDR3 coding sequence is TGTGCCAGCAGTATCCCCCGGGACAGGGGCAAGCCCCTCCACTTT. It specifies CASSIPRDRGKPLHF.

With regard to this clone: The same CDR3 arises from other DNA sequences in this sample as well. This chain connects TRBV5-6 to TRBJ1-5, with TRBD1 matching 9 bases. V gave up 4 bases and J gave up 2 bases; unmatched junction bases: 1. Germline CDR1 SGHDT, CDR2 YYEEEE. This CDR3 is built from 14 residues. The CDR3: CASSRTGGNQPQHF. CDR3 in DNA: TGTGCCAGCAGCAGGACAGGGGGCAATCAGCCCCAGCATTTT.

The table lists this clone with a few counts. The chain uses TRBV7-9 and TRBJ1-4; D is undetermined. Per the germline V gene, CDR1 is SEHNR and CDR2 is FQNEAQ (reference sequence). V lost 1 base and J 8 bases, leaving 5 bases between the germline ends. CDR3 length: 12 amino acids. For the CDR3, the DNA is TGTGCCAGCAGCTTAGTAGGGGAAAAACTGTTTTTT. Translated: CASSLVGEKLFF.

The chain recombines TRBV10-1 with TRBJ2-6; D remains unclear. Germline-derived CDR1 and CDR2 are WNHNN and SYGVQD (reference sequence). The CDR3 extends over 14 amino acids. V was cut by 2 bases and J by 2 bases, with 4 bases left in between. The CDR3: CASSEGAGANVLTF. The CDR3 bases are TGCGCCAGCAGTGAGGGAGCTGGGGCCAACGTCCTGACTTTC.

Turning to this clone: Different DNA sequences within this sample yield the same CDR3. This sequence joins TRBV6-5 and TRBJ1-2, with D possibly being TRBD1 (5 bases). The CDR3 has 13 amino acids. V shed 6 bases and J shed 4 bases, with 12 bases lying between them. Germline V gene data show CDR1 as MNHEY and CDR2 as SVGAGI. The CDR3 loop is CASSRDRSYGYTF. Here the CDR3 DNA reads TGTGCCAGCAGCCGGGACCGTAGCTATGGCTACACCTTC.

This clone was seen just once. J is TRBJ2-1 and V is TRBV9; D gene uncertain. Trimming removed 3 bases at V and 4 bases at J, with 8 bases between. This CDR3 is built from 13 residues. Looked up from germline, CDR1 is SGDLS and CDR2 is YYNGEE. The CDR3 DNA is TGTGCCAGCAGCGGGCAGTCATACAATGAGCAGTTCTTC. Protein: CASSGQSYNEQFF.

In nucleotides, the CDR3 is TGTGCCAGTAGTATCCTAATGAACACTGAAGCTTTCTTT. Protein sequence: CASSILMNTEAFF. The chain is built from TRBV19 and TRBJ1-1; D is uncertain. This CDR3 spans 13 amino acids. V dropped 3 bases and J dropped 0 bases, with 5 bases sitting between them. Germline assignment: CDR1 LNHDA and CDR2 SQIVND (reference sequence). The full variable domain, in which reference TRBV19 and TRBJ1-1 provide the parts outside the CDR3, is DGGITQSPKYLFRKEGQNVTLSCEQNLNHDAMYWYRQDPGQGLRLIYYSQIVNDFQKGDIAEGYSVSREKKESFPLTVTSAQKNPTAFYLCASSILMNTEAFFGQGTRLTVV.

CDR3 amino acids: CASSLWTADKLFF. In DNA, the CDR3 is TGTGCCAGCAGTTTGTGGACAGCCGATAAGCTGTTTTTT. This chain links TRBV12-3 or TRBV12-4 with TRBJ2-2, with D perhaps TRBD1 (6 bases). The CDR3 sequence is 13 residues long. Between the trimmed V and J ends, which lost 3 bases and 12 bases, there was a span of 14 bases.

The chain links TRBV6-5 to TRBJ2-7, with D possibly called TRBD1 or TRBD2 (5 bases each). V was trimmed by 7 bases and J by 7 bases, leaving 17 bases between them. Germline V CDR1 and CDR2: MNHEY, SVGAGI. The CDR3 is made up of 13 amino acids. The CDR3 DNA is TGTGCCAGCAACAGAATCCGGGACGGGGAGCAGTACTTC. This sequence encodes CASNRIRDGEQYF.

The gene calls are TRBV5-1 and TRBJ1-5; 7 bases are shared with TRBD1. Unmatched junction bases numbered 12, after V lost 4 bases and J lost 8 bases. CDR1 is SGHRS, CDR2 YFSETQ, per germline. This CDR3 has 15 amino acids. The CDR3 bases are TGCGCCAGCAGCCCAACTCCCGGGACAGAAAAGCCCCAGCATTTT. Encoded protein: CASSPTPGTEKPQHF.

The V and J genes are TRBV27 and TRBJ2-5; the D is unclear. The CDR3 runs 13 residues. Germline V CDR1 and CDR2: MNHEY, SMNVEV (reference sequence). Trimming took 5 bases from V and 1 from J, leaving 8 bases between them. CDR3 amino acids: CASSAAFQETQYF. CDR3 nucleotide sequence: TGTGCCAGCAGTGCGGCATTCCAAGAGACCCAGTACTTC.

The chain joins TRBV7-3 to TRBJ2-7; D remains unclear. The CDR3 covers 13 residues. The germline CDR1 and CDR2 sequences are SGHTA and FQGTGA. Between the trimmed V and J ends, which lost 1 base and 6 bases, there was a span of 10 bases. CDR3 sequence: CASSLSRDSEQYF. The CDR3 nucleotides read TGTGCCAGCAGCTTAAGCCGCGACTCCGAGCAGTACTTC.